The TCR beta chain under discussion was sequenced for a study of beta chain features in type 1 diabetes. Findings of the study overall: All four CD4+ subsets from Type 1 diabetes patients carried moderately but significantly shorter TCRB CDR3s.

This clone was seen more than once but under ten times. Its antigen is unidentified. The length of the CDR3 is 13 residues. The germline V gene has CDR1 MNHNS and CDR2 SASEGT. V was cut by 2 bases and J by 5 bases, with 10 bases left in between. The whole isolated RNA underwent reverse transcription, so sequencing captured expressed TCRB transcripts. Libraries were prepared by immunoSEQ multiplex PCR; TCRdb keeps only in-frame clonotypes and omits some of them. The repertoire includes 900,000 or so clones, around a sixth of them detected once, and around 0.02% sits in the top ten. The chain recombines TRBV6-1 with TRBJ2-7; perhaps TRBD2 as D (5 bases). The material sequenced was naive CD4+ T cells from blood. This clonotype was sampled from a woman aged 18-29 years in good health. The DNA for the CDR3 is TGTGCCAGCAGTGAACCGGAGGTAAACGAGCAGTACTTC. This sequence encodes CASSEPEVNEQYF.